A single sample gave rise to the 26 T cell receptor beta chains below, sequenced in a study of blood T cell repertoires in COVID-19 (dated by TCRdb to about 2020). Libraries were constructed by the immunoSEQ multiplex PCR assay. The immuneACCESS repertoire file appears here via TCRdb, limited to in-frame rearrangements. These files lack a portion of the clones; in checked studies, under half of the deficit traces to unresolved V genes, and the cause of the others is not known. The sample table contains 65,000 to 80,000 clones; only one count was recorded for 75% to 90% of them. Together, the top ten hold roughly 2% of the sample. The material sequenced was peripheral blood. Every receptor here comes from a young man with acute or convalescent COVID-19.

The chain carries TRBV18 and TRBJ1-3; 7 nucleotides match TRBD1. CDR3 length equals 17 residues. Germline-derived CDR1 and CDR2 are KGHSH and LQKENI. J gave up 0 bases and V 6 bases, and 11 bases lay outside the gene matches. The CDR3 region is CASSDTMDRSSGNTIYF. In DNA, the CDR3 is TGTGCCAGCTCCGACACTATGGACAGGAGCTCTGGAAACACCATATATTTT. Filled out from reference TRBV18 and TRBJ1-3, the complete variable domain reads NAGVMQNPRHLVRRRGQEARLRCSPMKGHSHVYWYRQLPEEGLKFMVYLQKENIIDESGMPKERFSAEFPKEGPSILRIQQVVRGDSAAYFCASSDTMDRSSGNTIYFGEGSWLTVV.

The chain combines TRBV6-5 with TRBJ1-1, with 7 bases lining up with TRBD1. Germline V gives CDR1 MNHEY, CDR2 SVGAGI. CDR3 length: 15 residues. V gave up 0 bases and J gave up 0 bases; unmatched junction bases: 1. The CDR3 sequence is CASSYSGQMNTEAFF. In DNA, the CDR3 is TGTGCCAGCAGTTACTCGGGACAGATGAACACTGAAGCTTTCTTT.

The chain is built from TRBV27 and TRBJ1-6; D not resolved. Deletions cut 6 bases from V and 7 bases from J, with 10 bases between. CDR3 length: 13 amino acids. Germline V gene sequence: CDR1 MNHEY, CDR2 SMNVEV (reference sequence). CDR3 in DNA: TGTGCCAGCAGGGAGGGCTTGAATTCACCCCTCCACTTT. Translation: CASREGLNSPLHF.

The V and J genes are TRBV19 and TRBJ1-4; D perhaps matches TRBD1 (6 bases). Between the trimmed V and J ends, which lost 11 bases and 4 bases, there was a span of 11 bases. This CDR3 comprises 12 residues. Germline loops: CDR1 LNHDA, CDR2 SQIVND (reference sequence). The CDR3 region is CASTRGNEKLFF. The CDR3 nucleotides are TGTGCCTCGACCAGGGGTAATGAAAAACTGTTTTTT.

This chain links TRBV7-8 with TRBJ1-6; maybe TRBD1 (6 bases). CDR1 and CDR2 (germline): SGHVS, FQNEAQ. With 2 bases removed from V and 9 bases from J, the gap between germline ends came to 17 bases. The CDR3 has 16 residues. For the CDR3, the DNA is TGTGCCAGCAGCTTACAGGGGCCAACCCTAGTTTCACCCCTCCACTTT. Translating it yields CASSLQGPTLVSPLHF.

The V gene is TRBV12-5, the J gene TRBJ1-1; possibly TRBD1 for D (6 bases). From germline, CDR1 is LGHNT and CDR2 FRNRAP. The CDR3 extends over 13 amino acids. The V gene lost 2 bases and the J gene lost 5 bases, with 9 bases spanning the gap. The CDR3, as DNA: TGTGCTAGTGGTTTGATGAGGGGGACTGAAGCTTTCTTT. Protein sequence: CASGLMRGTEAFF.

The V gene is TRBV5-6, the J gene TRBJ2-2; TRBD1 matches 7 bases. Germline CDR1 reads SGHDT; CDR2 reads YYEEEE. The CDR3 has 18 amino acids. The V and J ends lost 1 base and 5 bases, in that order; junction bases with no gene match: 14. The CDR3 loop is CASSLYRVHRGRTGELFF. In DNA, the CDR3 is TGTGCCAGCAGCTTGTATCGGGTACACAGGGGTCGAACCGGGGAGCTGTTTTTT.

This rearrangement joins TRBV3-1 (or the pseudogene TRBV3-2) to TRBJ1-1; the D gene is possibly TRBD1 (6 bases). Germline V gene lookup returns CDR1 LGHDT and CDR2 YNNKEL (reference sequence). The CDR3 length is 14 residues. Trimming left V 10 bases short and J 1 base short, with 16 bases between. The CDR3 loop is CATKDRPTNTEAFF. CDR3 in DNA: TGTGCCACCAAAGACAGGCCTACGAACACTGAAGCTTTCTTT.

This sequence joins TRBV9 and TRBJ2-2; the D gene is possibly TRBD1 (6 bases). V gave up 1 base and J gave up 3 bases, with 13 bases separating them. This CDR3 contains 16 residues. Germline CDR1 reads SGDLS; CDR2 reads YYNGEE. The CDR3 nucleotides read TGTGCCAGCAGCGTAAGGGGACACCAAGACACCGGGGAGCTGTTTTTT. Translated: CASSVRGHQDTGELFF.

A single count supports this clone. The chain is built from TRBV30 and TRBJ1-2; D possibly corresponds to TRBD1 (6 bases). This CDR3 has 17 residues. CDR1 is GTSNPN, CDR2 SVGIG, per germline (reference sequence). V was shortened by 2 bases and J by 8 bases, with 27 bases between the two germline ends. The CDR3 protein is CAWSIPPGQFLGEGYTF. CDR3 in DNA: TGTGCCTGGAGTATCCCCCCCGGACAGTTCCTCGGGGAGGGCTACACCTTC.

V is TRBV3-1 (or the pseudogene TRBV3-2) and J is TRBJ1-6; 7 bases are a match to TRBD1. This CDR3 has 14 residues. Germline V CDR1 and CDR2: LGHDT, YNNKEL (reference sequence). Losses at the gene ends were 3 bases for V and 10 bases for J; bases not matched to a gene: 6. The CDR3 DNA sequence: TGTGCCAGCAGCCACTCGACAGGGAGGTCACCCCTCCACTTT. This gives the protein CASSHSTGRSPLHF.

The rearrangement links TRBV6-5 to TRBJ1-1, with 8 bases aligning to TRBD1. The germline CDR1 and CDR2 sequences are MNHEY and SVGAGI. The ends lost 6 bases at V and 5 bases at J; junction bases unmatched: 14. CDR3 length equals 16 residues. The DNA of the CDR3 is TGTGCCAGCAGCTACGACAGGGGTGGAAACGAGACTGAAGCTTTCTTT. It encodes CASSYDRGGNETEAFF.

This chain connects TRBV5-6 to TRBJ1-2, with TRBD1 matching over 7 bases. Germline CDR1 reads SGHDT; CDR2 reads YYEEEE. The CDR3 consists of 17 residues. The V gene end was trimmed by 5 bases and the J gene end by 1 base; junction bases not matched to a gene: 14. CDR3 DNA sequence: TGTGCCAGCAGAGTTTGGACAGGCCCTTACTTTAACTATGGCTACACCTTC. This gives the protein CASRVWTGPYFNYGYTF.

This chain uses TRBV2 with TRBJ1-5; 9 nucleotides agree with TRBD1. V was clipped by 4 bases and J by 7 bases; unmatched bases: 2. The CDR3 is made up of 13 amino acids. Germline CDR1 is SNHLY and CDR2 is FYNNEI. Here the CDR3 DNA reads TGTGCCAGCAGTGGGGACAGGGACCAGCCCCAGCATTTT. Translating gives CASSGDRDQPQHF.

V gene TRBV10-3 combines with J gene TRBJ2-2; D possibly corresponds to TRBD2 (5 bases). CDR1 and CDR2 (germline): ENHRY, SYGVKD. CDR3 size: 17 residues. V gave up 0 bases and J gave up 1 base, with 12 bases separating them. CDR3 nucleotide sequence: TGTGCCATCAGTGAGTCCGGCGGAGGATTGAACACCGGGGAGCTGTTTTTT. It is translated as CAISESGGGLNTGELFF.

This clone has only one observation. The V gene is TRBV19, the J gene TRBJ1-4, with D unresolved. V lost 8 bases and J lost 5, with 12 bases in between. The V gene's germline CDR1 is LNHDA and CDR2 SQIVND (reference sequence). The CDR3 contains 13 residues. The DNA of the CDR3 is TGTGCCAGTGGAGGGCGCCGGAATGAAAAACTGTTTTTT. Its translation: CASGGRRNEKLFF.

The rearrangement joins TRBV5-1 to TRBJ1-6; D is ambiguous. V dropped 0 bases and J dropped 10 bases, with 11 bases sitting between them. This CDR3 spans 14 amino acids. Germline values: CDR1 SGHRS, CDR2 YFSETQ. DNA for the CDR3: TGCGCCAGCAGCTTGGGGCAGGATCTCTCACCCCTCCACTTT. Protein product: CASSLGQDLSPLHF.

The CDR3 DNA is TGTGCCAGCAGCCAAGTTAGGGCTTGGACAGGGGACTACAATGAGCAGTTCTTC. Protein product: CASSQVRAWTGDYNEQFF. This sequence joins TRBV3-1 (or the pseudogene TRBV3-2) and TRBJ2-1; 9 bases fit TRBD1. Germline loops: CDR1 LGHDT, CDR2 YNNKEL (reference sequence). The V and J ends lost 1 base and 3 bases, in that order; junction bases with no gene match: 10. This CDR3 region has 18 residues.

The chain is built from TRBV21-1 and TRBJ2-1; TRBD2 is the table's D call, not checked against the DNA. TRBV21-1 is assigned pseudogene status. The CDR3 runs to 19 residues. The CDR3: CASSKVLASGGRFYNEQFF. The CDR3 DNA sequence: TGTGCCAGCAGCAAAGTGCTCGCTAGCGGGGGGCGCTTTTACAATGAGCAGTTCTTC.

In this sample, this clone turned up a few times. CDR3: CASAPDGDQPQHF. The CDR3 bases are TGTGCCAGCGCTCCTGACGGGGATCAGCCCCAGCATTTT. The chain recombines TRBV6-5 with TRBJ1-5; D is uncertain. The CDR3 is 13 amino acids. The ends were cut back, 8 bases at V and 5 bases at J, with 13 bases in the middle. The germline V gene encodes CDR1 MNHEY and CDR2 SVGAGI.

This rearrangement joins TRBV27 to TRBJ2-5; 8 bases line up with TRBD2. CDR1 is MNHEY, CDR2 SMNVEV, per germline (reference sequence). There are 15 residues in the CDR3. J was trimmed by 5 bases and V by 2 bases; bases with no gene match: 7. The CDR3 bases are TGTGCCAGCAGTTTACGCGGGGGGCGGGTCGAGACCCAGTACTTC. Protein product: CASSLRGGRVETQYF.

The chain carries TRBV18 and TRBJ1-6; 11 bases line up with TRBD1. Germline assignment: CDR1 KGHSH and CDR2 LQKENI. The CDR3 is 15 residues long. V was pared by 3 bases and J by 7 bases, with 2 bases of the junction left unmatched. The CDR3: CASSPGTGGNSPLHF. In nucleotides, the CDR3 is TGTGCCAGCTCACCGGGGACAGGGGGGAATTCACCCCTCCACTTT.

The V call is TRBV28, the J call TRBJ1-5; 10 nucleotides agree with TRBD1. CDR1 MDHEN and CDR2 SYDVKM come from the germline V gene. The CDR3 sequence is 15 residues long. V was clipped by 6 bases and J by 4 bases; unmatched bases: 6. The CDR3 DNA follows: TGTGCCAGCAGAAAACCGGGACAGGGGAATCAGCCCCAGCATTTT. Translation gives CASRKPGQGNQPQHF.

V gene TRBV5-4 combines with J gene TRBJ1-4; a weak D match, TRBD1 (6 bases). The CDR3 length is 14 residues. Germline-derived CDR1 and CDR2 are SGHNT and YYREEE (reference sequence). Trimming removed 0 bases from V and 6 bases from J, with 9 bases in between. Here the CDR3 reads CASSLAKGDEKLFF. Here the CDR3 DNA reads TGTGCCAGCAGCTTGGCCAAGGGGGATGAAAAACTGTTTTTT.

The chain joins TRBV7-2 to TRBJ1-1; D ambiguous. CDR1 is SGHTA, CDR2 FQGNSA, per germline. The CDR3 extends over 13 amino acids. Trimming took off 2 bases at V and 1 base at J, with 5 bases between the two ends. CDR3 DNA sequence: TGTGCCAGCAGCTTACACAGGAACACTGAAGCTTTCTTT. It is translated as CASSLHRNTEAFF.

This clone was recorded only once. This CDR3 reads CASSLSGHYGYTF. CDR3 in DNA: TGTGCCAGCAGCTTGTCCGGTCACTATGGCTACACCTTC. V gene TRBV11-2 combines with J gene TRBJ1-2; D is unclear. The CDR3 consists of 13 residues. The germline V and J ends were trimmed by 3 bases and 3 bases, with 8 bases remaining between them. The germline V gene encodes CDR1 SGHAT and CDR2 FQNNGV.